This T cell receptor (beta chain) was captured by sequencing in a study of identical twins. The CDR3 length is 14 residues. V was cut by 3 bases and J by 5 bases, with 13 bases left in between. The germline V gene has CDR1 LGHDT and CDR2 YNNKEL (reference sequence). This clonotype was picked up many times. TCRdb processed the 5' RACE reads anew with MiXCR; each CDR3 protein has one entry. The repertoire consists of under 1 million distinct CDR3 sequences, with 10% to 15% occurring once and the leading ten covering roughly 1.6%. The data were also submitted as part of a second study, on yellow fever vaccine responses in identical twins.

This chain connects TRBV3-1 to TRBJ1-1; a possible D gene is TRBD1 (6 bases). This receptor was obtained from a woman under 30 in good health. Sequenced sample: PBMCs. The CDR3 nucleotides are TGTGCCAGCAGCCAGCAGGGGATAGGAACTGAAGCTTTCTTT. As protein: CASSQQGIGTEAFF. Together with reference TRBV3-1 and TRBJ1-1, the CDR3 gives the full variable domain: DTAVSQTPKYLVTQMGNDKSIKCEQNLGHDTMYWYKQDSKKFLKIMFSYNNKELIINETVPNRFSPKSPDKAHLNLHINSLELGDSAVYFCASSQQGIGTEAFFGQGTRLTVV.